The 19 T cell receptor beta chains reported below all come from one sample, sequenced in a study of OX40 agonist ivuxolimab in advanced cancers. The repertoire was sequenced with immunoSEQ multiplex PCR; TCRdb's copy has only in-frame clones and lacks some. The data contain tens of thousands of clones, approximately 88% of them singletons. The sample was CD4+ or CD8+ T cells sorted from blood, taken in a trial of the OX40 agonist ivuxolimab. Source of these receptors: an adult with an advanced solid tumor such as melanoma, head and neck, liver or kidney cancer.

This chain links TRBV30 with TRBJ2-5; no clear D gene. The V end lost 4 bases, the J end lost 5 bases, and 11 bases lay between the germline ends. The CDR3 consists of 12 residues. Germline values: CDR1 GTSNPN, CDR2 SVGIG (reference sequence). In nucleotides, the CDR3 is TGTGCCTGGACACTGCGACCGGAGACCCAGTACTTC. This sequence encodes CAWTLRPETQYF.

The chain uses TRBV2 and TRBJ2-7; 8 nucleotides line up with TRBD1. Germline V gene sequence: CDR1 SNHLY, CDR2 FYNNEI. The CDR3 runs 13 residues. J gave up 6 bases and V 6 bases, and 7 bases lay outside the gene matches. CDR3 nucleotides: TGTGCCAGCAGGGGGACAGGAGGTTCCGAGCAGTACTTC. Translating it yields CASRGTGGSEQYF.

V usage is TRBV9 and J usage is TRBJ1-2, with D tentatively TRBD1 (5 bases). CDR1 and CDR2 from the germline V gene are SGDLS and YYNGEE. The length of the CDR3 is 15 residues. V was pared by 2 bases and J by 4 bases, with 15 bases between. The CDR3 DNA follows: TGTGCCAGCAGCGTCGCCGGGGGGAACCTCTATGGCTACACCTTC. Residues: CASSVAGGNLYGYTF.

The chain uses TRBV7-8 and TRBJ2-7, with TRBD1 identical over 7 bases. The CDR3 runs to 15 residues. The junction had 7 bases not matched to a gene; V was cut back by 2 bases and J by 3 bases. The germline CDR1 and CDR2 sequences are SGHVS and FQNEAQ. The CDR3 is CASSLTGTALYEQYF. As DNA, the CDR3 is TGTGCCAGCAGCTTAACCGGGACAGCGCTCTACGAGCAGTACTTC.

Only a few counts were recorded for this clone. The chain uses TRBV6-1 and TRBJ2-1, with TRBD2 matching over 9 bases. The CDR3 covers 15 residues. The germline gives CDR1 MNHNS, CDR2 SASEGT. Trimming cost V 4 bases and J 3 bases; bases outside gene matches: 4. As DNA, the CDR3 is TGTGCCAGCAGTGCCCAGACTAGCGGCTACAATGAGCAGTTCTTC. It translates to CASSAQTSGYNEQFF.

The chain combines TRBV7-9 with TRBJ1-2; a possible D gene is TRBD1 (6 bases). This CDR3 has 15 amino acids. CDR1 is SEHNR and CDR2 is FQNEAQ in the germline V gene (reference sequence). Trimming shortened V by 5 bases and J by 8 bases, and 21 bases separated the two germline ends. The chain's CDR3 is CASSRPDFSRGGYTF. The CDR3 DNA is TGTGCCAGCAGCCGTCCGGACTTTTCTAGGGGGGGCTACACCTTC.

This chain links TRBV6-4 with TRBJ1-2; 9 bases fit TRBD1. The ends lost 3 bases at V and 3 bases at J; junction bases unmatched: 5. Germline V lookup: CDR1 MRHNA, CDR2 SNTAGT. The CDR3 extends over 15 amino acids. The CDR3 region is CASSEGQGLHYGYTF. In DNA, the CDR3 is TGTGCCAGCAGTGAAGGACAGGGGTTACACTATGGCTACACCTTC.

J is TRBJ2-1 and V is TRBV5-6; 8 positions match TRBD2. Germline lookup yields CDR1 SGHDT and CDR2 YYEEEE. V lost 2 bases, J lost 4 bases, and 2 bases stayed unmatched. The CDR3 length is 14 residues. The CDR3 DNA sequence: TGTGCCAGCAGCTTTACTAGCGGTTACAATGAGCAGTTCTTC. This encodes CASSFTSGYNEQFF. The full variable domain, rest sourced from reference TRBV5-6 and TRBJ2-1, is DAGVTQSPTHLIKTRGQQVTLRCSPKSGHDTVSWYQQALGQGPQFIFQYYEEEERQRGNFPDRFSGHQFPNYSSELNVNALLLGDSALYLCASSFTSGYNEQFFGPGTRLTVL.

This clone has only one observation. This chain uses TRBV5-1 with TRBJ2-5; D gene ambiguous. The end of the DNA aligns better with TRBJ2-7, so the J call may be wrong. Looked up from germline, CDR1 is SGHRS and CDR2 is YFSETQ. The CDR3 is 13 residues long. The CDR3 sequence: CASSLGNSYEQYF. The DNA of the CDR3 is TGCGCCAGCAGCTTGGGGAACTCCTACGAGCAGTACTTC.

The chain recombines TRBV5-6 with TRBJ2-7; D is perhaps TRBD1 (6 bases). The germline V and J ends were trimmed by 3 bases and 2 bases, with 9 bases remaining between them. Germline V CDR1 and CDR2: SGHDT, YYEEEE. The CDR3 runs to 13 residues. CDR3 DNA: TGTGCCAGCAGCTCCCGACAGGCCTACGAGCAGTACTTC. Residues: CASSSRQAYEQYF.

This chain uses TRBV5-6 with TRBJ2-1; D perhaps matches TRBD2 (5 bases). Germline-derived CDR1 and CDR2 are SGHDT and YYEEEE. V was trimmed by 3 bases and J by 8 bases, leaving 12 bases between them. The CDR3 totals 13 residues. The CDR3 bases are TGTGCCAGCAGCTCCATAGGAGCGGATGAGCAGTTCTTC. Translation gives CASSSIGADEQFF.

This clone was detected only a few times. The chain carries TRBV11-3 and TRBJ2-2; unclear D gene. Trimming shortened V by 1 base and J by 1 base, and 4 bases separated the two germline ends. The CDR3 spans 14 residues. Germline V gene sequence: CDR1 SGHNT, CDR2 YENEEA. This chain's CDR3 is CASSLGGNTGELFF. DNA of the CDR3: TGTGCCAGCAGCTTAGGGGGGAACACCGGGGAGCTGTTTTTT. Together with reference TRBV11-3 and TRBJ2-2, the CDR3 gives the full variable domain: EAGVVQSPRYKIIEKKQPVAFWCNPISGHNTLYWYLQNLGQGPELLIRYENEEAVDDSQLPKDRFSAERLKGVDSTLKIQPAELGDSAVYLCASSLGGNTGELFFGEGSRLTVL.

The J gene is TRBJ2-4, the V gene TRBV27; the D gene is possibly TRBD2 (6 bases). Germline values: CDR1 MNHEY, CDR2 SMNVEV (reference sequence). This CDR3 spans 15 amino acids. The V end lost 3 bases, the J end lost 8 bases, and 17 bases lay between the germline ends. CDR3 in amino acids: CASSFRRVTGDIQYF. As DNA, the CDR3 is TGTGCCAGCAGTTTTCGGAGGGTCACCGGTGACATTCAGTACTTC.

This chain connects TRBV7-3 to TRBJ2-5; 7 bases align to TRBD1. The CDR3 length is 14 residues. The J segment lost 0 bases and the V segment lost 5 bases, leaving 3 bases of the junction unmatched. Germline CDR1 is SGHTA and CDR2 is FQGTGA. CDR3 in amino acids: CASSLQGNQETQYF. The CDR3 DNA sequence: TGTGCCAGCAGCCTACAGGGGAACCAAGAGACCCAGTACTTC. The entire variable domain, with the rest obtained from reference TRBV7-3 and TRBJ2-5, is as follows: GAGVSQTPSNKVTEKGKYVELRCDPISGHTALYWYRQSLGQGPEFLIYFQGTGAADDSGLPNDRFFAVRPEGSVSTLKIQRTERGDSAVYLCASSLQGNQETQYFGPGTRLLVL.

The chain recombines TRBV6-5 with TRBJ2-3, with D hard to call. Trimming removed 7 bases from V and 6 bases from J, with 11 bases in between. Germline CDR1 reads MNHEY; CDR2 reads SVGAGI. CDR3 length: 12 residues. Here the CDR3 DNA reads TGTGCCAGCATATCATCCGGGGATACGCAGTATTTT. It translates to CASISSGDTQYF.

This chain connects TRBV21-1 to TRBJ1-2. TRBV21-1 is a pseudogene locus. The CDR3 extends over 11 amino acids. The CDR3 here is CASRRGYGYTF. The CDR3 DNA follows: TGTGCCAGCAGGAGGGGCTATGGCTACACCTTC.

This clone was recorded once. The rearrangement joins TRBV5-5 to TRBJ2-1; D is ambiguous. Germline CDR1 is SGHKS and CDR2 is YYEKEE (reference sequence). V lost 1 base and J lost 8, with 4 bases in between. This CDR3 has 11 amino acids. CDR3 region: CASSLMDEQFF. In DNA form, the CDR3 reads TGTGCCAGCAGCTTGATGGATGAGCAGTTCTTC.

This clone has a single count. The rearrangement links TRBV19 to TRBJ2-1; no clear D gene. Germline CDR1 is LNHDA and CDR2 is SQIVND (reference sequence). With 5 bases removed from V and 2 bases from J, the gap between germline ends came to 4 bases. CDR3 length: 12 amino acids. CDR3 bases: TGTGCCAGTAGTTTGGCCTACAATGAGCAGTTCTTC. Its translation: CASSLAYNEQFF.

The chain has TRBV6-6 and TRBJ1-5; D may be TRBD1 (5 bases). CDR1 and CDR2 (germline): MNHNY, SVGAGI (reference sequence). The CDR3 consists of 16 residues. Trimming stripped 0 bases from V and 0 bases from J, with 9 bases between. Here the CDR3 reads CASSYSIRVSNQPQHF. The CDR3 DNA reads as TGTGCCAGCAGTTACTCGATCAGGGTTAGCAATCAGCCCCAGCATTTT.